This T cell receptor beta chain was sequenced in a study of cytomegalovirus exposure and HLA in healthy donors. V lost 0 bases and J lost 4, with 6 bases in between. Germline values: CDR1 SGHVS, CDR2 FQNEAQ. The CDR3 length is 14 residues. General study results and limits: A later analysis found most CMV-associated TCR beta chains apparently HLA-restricted.

This clone was counted only a few times. What it binds is unknown. With 60 Vbeta and 13 Jbeta primers, the PCR was carried out. Clones were sequenced by immunoSEQ multiplex PCR, and TCRdb holds only the in-frame ones, with some missing. This table has 150,000 to 200,000 clones, roughly four fifths appearing once. This clonotype was obtained from a woman between 18 and 29 years old in good health and CMV-seropositive. The V call is TRBV7-8, the J call TRBJ2-2; a possible D gene is TRBD2 (6 bases). Sequences were obtained from PBMCs. The CDR3 DNA reads as TGTGCCAGCAGCTTAGCGGGGGGCACCGGGGAGCTGTTTTTT. It encodes CASSLAGGTGELFF.